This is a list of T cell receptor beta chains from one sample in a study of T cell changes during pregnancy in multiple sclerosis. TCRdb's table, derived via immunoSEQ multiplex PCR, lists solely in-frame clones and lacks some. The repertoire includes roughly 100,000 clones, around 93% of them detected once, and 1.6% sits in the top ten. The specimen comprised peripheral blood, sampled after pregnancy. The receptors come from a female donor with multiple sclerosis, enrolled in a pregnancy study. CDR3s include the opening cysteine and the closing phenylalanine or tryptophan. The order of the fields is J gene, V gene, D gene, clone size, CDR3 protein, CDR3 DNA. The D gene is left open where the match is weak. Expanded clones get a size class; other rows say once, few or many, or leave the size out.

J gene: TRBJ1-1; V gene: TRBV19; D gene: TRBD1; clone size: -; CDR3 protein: CASSVGDRDNTEAFF; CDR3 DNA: TGTGCCAGTAGTGTGGGGGACAGGGACAACACTGAAGCTTTCTTT
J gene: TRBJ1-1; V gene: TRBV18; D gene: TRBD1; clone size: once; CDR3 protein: CASSLPGQGTLRAFF; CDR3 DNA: TGTGCCAGCTCCCTGCCGGGACAGGGGACACTGCGCGCTTTCTTT
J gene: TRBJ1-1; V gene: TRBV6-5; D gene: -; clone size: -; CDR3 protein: CASSPLEPVNTEAFF; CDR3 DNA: TGTGCCAGCAGCCCGCTGGAGCCCGTGAACACTGAAGCTTTCTTT
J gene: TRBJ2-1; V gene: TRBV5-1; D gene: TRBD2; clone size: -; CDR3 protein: CASSSLGGRIPYNEQFF; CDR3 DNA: TGCGCCAGCAGCTCGCTTGGCGGGAGGATCCCCTACAATGAGCAGTTCTTC
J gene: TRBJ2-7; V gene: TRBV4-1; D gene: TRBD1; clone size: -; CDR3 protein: CASSTRDRGTYEQYF; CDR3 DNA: TGCGCCAGCAGCACCCGGGACAGGGGCACCTACGAGCAGTACTTC
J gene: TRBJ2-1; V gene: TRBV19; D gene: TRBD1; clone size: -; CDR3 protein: CASSTRDSNEQFF; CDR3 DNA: TGTGCCAGTAGTACACGGGACAGCAATGAGCAGTTCTTC
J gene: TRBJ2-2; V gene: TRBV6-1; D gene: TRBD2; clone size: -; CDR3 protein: CASGFSGSRTGELFF; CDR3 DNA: TGTGCCAGCGGTTTCAGCGGGAGTAGGACCGGGGAGCTGTTTTTT
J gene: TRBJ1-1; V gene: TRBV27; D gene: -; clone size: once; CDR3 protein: CASSLFRSEMNTEAFF; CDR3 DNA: TGTGCCAGCAGTTTATTTCGCAGTGAAATGAACACTGAAGCTTTCTTT
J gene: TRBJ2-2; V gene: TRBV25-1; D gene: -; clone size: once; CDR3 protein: CASSDGGAGELFF; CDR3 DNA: TGTGCCAGCAGTGACGGAGGCGCCGGGGAGCTGTTTTTT
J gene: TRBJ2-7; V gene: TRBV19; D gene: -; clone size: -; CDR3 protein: CASTPDSTSSYEQYF; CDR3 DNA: TGTGCCAGTACCCCAGACAGCACGAGCTCCTACGAGCAGTACTTC
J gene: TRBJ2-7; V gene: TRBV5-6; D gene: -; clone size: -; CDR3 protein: CASSLEAGREQYF; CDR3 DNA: TGTGCCAGCAGCTTGGAGGCAGGGCGCGAGCAGTACTTC
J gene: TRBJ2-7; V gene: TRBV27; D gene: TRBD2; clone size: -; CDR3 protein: CASRSIAGGGEQYF; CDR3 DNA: TGTGCCAGCAGGTCCATAGCGGGAGGGGGGGAGCAGTACTTC
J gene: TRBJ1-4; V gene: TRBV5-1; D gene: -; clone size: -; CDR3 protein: CASSLEGRGNEKLFF; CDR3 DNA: TGCGCCAGCAGCTTGGAAGGCAGGGGTAATGAAAAACTGTTTTTT
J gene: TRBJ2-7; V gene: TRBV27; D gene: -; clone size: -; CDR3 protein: CASTQRGGAYEQYF; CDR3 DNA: TGTGCCAGCACTCAAAGGGGGGGGGCCTACGAGCAGTACTTC
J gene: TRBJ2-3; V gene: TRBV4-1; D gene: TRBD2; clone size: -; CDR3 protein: CASSQAPGTSGTSTDTQYF; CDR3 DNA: TGCGCCAGCAGCCAGGCTCCCGGGACTAGCGGGACTAGCACAGATACGCAGTATTTT
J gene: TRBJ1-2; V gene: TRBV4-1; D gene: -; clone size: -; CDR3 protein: CASSQVAGFGYTF; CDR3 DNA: TGCGCCAGCAGCCAAGTGGCGGGGTTCGGCTACACCTTC
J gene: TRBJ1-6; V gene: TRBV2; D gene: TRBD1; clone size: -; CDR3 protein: CASGRTGANNSPLHF; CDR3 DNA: TGTGCCAGCGGGAGGACAGGGGCGAATAATTCACCCCTCCACTTT
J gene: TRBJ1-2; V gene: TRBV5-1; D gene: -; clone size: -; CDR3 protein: CASSLDPSSGYTF; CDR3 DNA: TGCGCCAGCAGCTTGGATCCGAGCTCCGGCTACACCTTC
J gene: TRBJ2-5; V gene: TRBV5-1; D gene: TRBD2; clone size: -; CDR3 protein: CASSSPPGSGTGETQYF; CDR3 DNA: TGCGCCAGCAGCTCCCCCCCAGGAAGCGGGACGGGCGAGACCCAGTACTTC
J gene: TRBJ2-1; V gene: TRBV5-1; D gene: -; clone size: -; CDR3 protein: CASSFGERGNEQFF; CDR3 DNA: TGCGCCAGCAGCTTCGGGGAACGGGGCAATGAGCAGTTCTTC
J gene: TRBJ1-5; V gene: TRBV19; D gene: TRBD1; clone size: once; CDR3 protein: CASSPIQGAKLNQPQHF; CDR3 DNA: TGTGCCAGTAGTCCGATTCAGGGGGCGAAGCTCAATCAGCCCCAGCATTTT
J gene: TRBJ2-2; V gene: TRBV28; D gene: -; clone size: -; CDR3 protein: CASSLPPRRGTGELFF; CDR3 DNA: TGTGCCAGCAGTTTACCCCCCCGTCGCGGTACCGGGGAGCTGTTTTTT
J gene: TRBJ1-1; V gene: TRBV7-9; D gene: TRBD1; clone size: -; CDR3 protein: CASSPIRTGGAFF; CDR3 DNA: TGTGCCAGCAGCCCAATTCGGACAGGAGGGGCTTTCTTT
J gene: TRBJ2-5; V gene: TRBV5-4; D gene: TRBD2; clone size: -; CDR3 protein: CASSSGTSGAKRWGETQYF; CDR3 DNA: TGTGCCAGCAGCAGCGGGACTAGCGGAGCCAAGAGGTGGGGAGAGACCCAGTACTTC
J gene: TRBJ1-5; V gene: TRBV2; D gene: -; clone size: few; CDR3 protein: CASSEEAGNQPQHF; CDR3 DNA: TGTGCCAGCAGTGAAGAGGCAGGGAATCAGCCCCAGCATTTT
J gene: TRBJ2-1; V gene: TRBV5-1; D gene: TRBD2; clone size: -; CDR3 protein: CASSLGTSGASRTYNEQFF; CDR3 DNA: TGCGCCAGCAGCTTGGGGACTAGCGGAGCTTCGAGGACCTACAATGAGCAGTTCTTC
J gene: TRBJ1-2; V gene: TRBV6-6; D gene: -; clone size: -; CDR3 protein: CASKEGGTHGYTF; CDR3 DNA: TGTGCCAGCAAGGAGGGAGGGACCCATGGCTACACCTTC
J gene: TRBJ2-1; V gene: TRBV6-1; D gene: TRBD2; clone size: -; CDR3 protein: CASSESAGGSGNEQFF; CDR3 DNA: TGTGCCAGCAGTGAATCTGCGGGAGGATCAGGCAATGAGCAGTTCTTC
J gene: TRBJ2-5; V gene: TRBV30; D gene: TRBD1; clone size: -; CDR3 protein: CAWNRGRVETQYF; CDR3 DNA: TGTGCCTGGAACAGGGGCAGGGTAGAGACCCAGTACTTC
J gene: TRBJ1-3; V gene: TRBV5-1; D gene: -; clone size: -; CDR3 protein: CASSAGLLGGEDSGNTIYF; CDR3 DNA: TGCGCCAGCAGCGCTGGACTCCTAGGTGGGGAAGACTCTGGAAACACCATATATTTT
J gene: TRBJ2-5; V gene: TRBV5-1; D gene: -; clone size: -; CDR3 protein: CASSLRRVETQYF; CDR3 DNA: TGCGCCAGCAGCTTGCGACGGGTGGAGACCCAGTACTTC
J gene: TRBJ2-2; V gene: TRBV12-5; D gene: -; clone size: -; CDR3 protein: CASGRDITGELFF; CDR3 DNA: TGTGCTAGTGGGCGGGATATCACCGGGGAGCTGTTTTTT
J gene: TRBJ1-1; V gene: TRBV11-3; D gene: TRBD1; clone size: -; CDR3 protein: CASSKPPGQAGWGNTEAFF; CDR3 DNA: TGTGCCAGCAGCAAACCCCCGGGACAGGCTGGGTGGGGAAACACTGAAGCTTTCTTT
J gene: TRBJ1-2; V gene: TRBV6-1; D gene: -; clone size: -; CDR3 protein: CASSEEWQAYHGYTF; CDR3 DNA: TGTGCCAGCAGTGAGGAATGGCAGGCTTATCATGGCTACACCTTC
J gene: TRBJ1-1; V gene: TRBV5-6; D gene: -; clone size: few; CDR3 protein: CASSLEQGIEAFF; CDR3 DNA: TGTGCCAGCAGCTTGGAACAGGGAATTGAAGCTTTCTTT
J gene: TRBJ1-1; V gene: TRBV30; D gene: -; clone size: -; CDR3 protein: CAWRRQLNTEAFF; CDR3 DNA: TGTGCCTGGAGGCGACAGCTGAACACTGAAGCTTTCTTT
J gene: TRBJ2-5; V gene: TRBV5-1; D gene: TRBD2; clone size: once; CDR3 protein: CASSFGRLAGAQETQYF; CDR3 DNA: TGCGCCAGCAGCTTCGGGCGACTAGCGGGCGCCCAAGAGACCCAGTACTTC
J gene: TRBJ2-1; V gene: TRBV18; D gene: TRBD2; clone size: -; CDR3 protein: CASSPSSGTSTNEQFF; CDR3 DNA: TGTGCCAGCTCACCTTCGTCCGGGACTAGCACAAATGAGCAGTTCTTC
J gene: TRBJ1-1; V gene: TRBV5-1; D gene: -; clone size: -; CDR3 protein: CASSFGDLNTEAFF; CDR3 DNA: TGCGCCAGCAGCTTCGGGGATCTGAACACTGAAGCTTTCTTT
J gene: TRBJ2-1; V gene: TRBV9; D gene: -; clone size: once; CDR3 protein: CASSVVASRTGSYNEQFF; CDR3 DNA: TGTGCCAGCAGCGTAGTGGCTAGTCGCACAGGATCCTACAATGAGCAGTTCTTC
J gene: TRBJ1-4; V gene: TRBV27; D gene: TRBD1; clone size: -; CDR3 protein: CASSPKDRGSEKLFF; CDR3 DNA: TGTGCCAGCAGTCCCAAGGACAGGGGATCCGAAAAACTGTTTTTT
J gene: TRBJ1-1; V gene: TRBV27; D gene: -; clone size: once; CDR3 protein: CASNPWQGLGNTEAFF; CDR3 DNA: TGTGCCAGCAATCCCTGGCAGGGGCTTGGGAACACTGAAGCTTTCTTT
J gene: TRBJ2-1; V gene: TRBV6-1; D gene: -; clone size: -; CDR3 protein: CASSLDRDEQFF; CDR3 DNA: TGTGCCAGCAGCCTTGATCGAGATGAGCAGTTCTTC
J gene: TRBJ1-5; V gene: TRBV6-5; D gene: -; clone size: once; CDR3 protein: CASSYSEDNQPQHF; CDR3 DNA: TGTGCCAGCAGTTACTCAGAGGATAATCAGCCCCAGCATTTT
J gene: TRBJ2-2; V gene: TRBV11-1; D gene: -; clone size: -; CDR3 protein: CASSLAGMGELFF; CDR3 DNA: TGTGCCAGCAGCTTAGCCGGGATGGGGGAGCTGTTTTTT